The entry below gives a single TCR beta chain sequence along with its context. What it binds is not known. It was patients with CD8+CD57+ cell expansion by flow cytometry who were chosen for sequencing. The cohort consisted entirely of patients having severe acquired aplastic anemia. Blood came from patients not yet given any therapy. The CDR3 covers 15 residues. Germline loops: CDR1 ENHRY, CDR2 SYGVKD. Trimming took 0 bases from V and 2 from J, leaving 11 bases between them. According to the study, genomic DNA was the template for TCR beta VDJ and CDR3 profiling. TCRdb re-called the reads with MiXCR, one entry per CDR3 protein. The sample has about 200,000 distinct CDR3 sequences; 65% are singletons. The record originates from a study of CD8+CD57+ T cells in acquired aplastic anemia. Study-wide results and limits: No significant patient-versus-control difference appeared in CD8+ Simpson's diversity.

The material sequenced was sorted CD4+, CD8+, or CD8+CD57+ T cells (not recorded which) from PBMCs. This sequence originates from a human donor with aplastic anemia. This sequence joins TRBV10-3 and TRBJ2-7; a possible D gene is TRBD2 (6 bases). The CDR3 sequence is CAISESEEGPYEQYF. CDR3 nucleotide sequence: TGTGCCATCAGTGAGTCTGAGGAGGGTCCCTACGAGCAGTACTTC.